This entry lists 16 T cell receptor beta chains sequenced from one sample in a study of identical twins. Using its own MiXCR run on the 5' RACE reads, TCRdb lists one record per CDR3 protein. The data show 1,800,000 or so distinct CDR3 sequences, about 31% seen once. Sequenced: cord blood. All receptors derive from a newborn girl in good health.

This clonotype has just a few counts. The CDR3 spells CASSLIGDNSEQYF. Here the CDR3 DNA reads TGTGCCAGCAGCTTAATCGGCGATAATAGCGAGCAGTACTTC. V gene TRBV7-2 combines with J gene TRBJ2-7; D remains ambiguous. This CDR3 comprises 14 residues. V shed 2 bases and J shed 6 bases, with 14 bases lying between them. In germline, CDR1 is SGHTA, CDR2 FQGNSA. Complete variable domain (other parts from reference TRBV7-2 and TRBJ2-7): GAGVSQSPSNKVTEKGKDVELRCDPISGHTALYWYRQSLGQGLEFLIYFQGNSAPDKSGLPSDRFSAERTGGSVSTLTIQRTQQEDSAVYLCASSLIGDNSEQYFGPGTRLTVT.

The sample holds a few counts of this clonotype. Here the CDR3 reads CASSPGGRLNGADTQYF. CDR3 sequence (DNA): TGTGCCAGCAGCCCAGGTGGGCGGTTGAATGGGGCAGATACGCAGTATTTT. This sequence joins TRBV12-3 or TRBV12-4 and TRBJ2-3, with unresolved D. The CDR3 totals 17 residues. V lost 6 bases, J lost 4 bases, and 23 bases lay in between.

The table lists this clonotype with a count of one. This rearrangement joins TRBV13 to TRBJ2-1, with TRBD2 identical over 11 bases. The CDR3 contains 15 residues. Germline V CDR1 and CDR2: PRHDT, FYEKMQ (reference sequence). J gave up 5 bases and V 8 bases, and 8 bases lay outside the gene matches. In DNA form, the CDR3 reads TGTGCCAGCGGCCCCGGGACTAGCGGTCACAATGAGCAGTTCTTC. As protein: CASGPGTSGHNEQFF.

This chain links TRBV7-2 with TRBJ2-3; no clear D gene. Germline V gene lookup returns CDR1 SGHTA and CDR2 FQGNSA. The CDR3 is made up of 15 amino acids. The V end lost 5 bases, the J end lost 2 bases, and 14 bases lay between the germline ends. The DNA of the CDR3 is TGTGCCAGCAGCCGGGCGGCGGTTTTCACAGATACGCAGTATTTT. Residues: CASSRAAVFTDTQYF.

This chain connects TRBV29-1 to TRBJ2-1; D possibly corresponds to TRBD2 (7 bases). Trimming cost V 3 bases and J 7 bases, with 19 bases left between them. The CDR3 spans 15 residues. The germline gives CDR1 SQVTM, CDR2 ANQGSEA. CDR3 in amino acids: CSVEGGPLRGNEQFF. CDR3 sequence (DNA): TGCAGCGTTGAGGGGGGGCCTCTCCGGGGTAATGAGCAGTTCTTC.

This clonotype was seen only a few times. J is TRBJ2-7 and V is TRBV10-3; D gene uncertain. V lost 7 bases and J lost 1, with 14 bases in between. The CDR3 sequence is 14 residues long. Germline-derived CDR1 and CDR2 are ENHRY and SYGVKD. The CDR3 protein is CAIKELLQSYEQYF. In DNA form, the CDR3 reads TGTGCCATCAAAGAGCTACTACAGTCCTACGAGCAGTACTTC.

DNA of the CDR3: TGTGCCTGGAGTGTACGGGGGGGGACCTACGAGCAGTACTTC. Protein product: CAWSVRGGTYEQYF. This chain joins TRBV30 and TRBJ2-7; 8 bases fit TRBD2. Germline CDR1 reads GTSNPN; CDR2 reads SVGIG (reference sequence). The CDR3 covers 14 residues. Unmatched junction bases numbered 3, after V lost 0 bases and J lost 2 bases.

This clonotype was seen a handful of times. The CDR3 DNA reads as TGCAGCAGGCTTGCTAGCGGCTCCTACGAGCAGTACTTC. Translation gives CSRLASGSYEQYF. The chain recombines TRBV20-1 with TRBJ2-7, with TRBD2 matching 7 bases. The CDR3 has 13 residues. Per the germline V gene, CDR1 is DFQATT and CDR2 is SNEGSKA (reference sequence).

V usage is TRBV11-2 and J usage is TRBJ2-3; D ambiguous. Germline V gene lookup returns CDR1 SGHAT and CDR2 FQNNGV. The V end was cut by 1 base, the J end by 7 bases, with 6 bases between. The CDR3 totals 12 residues. CDR3 sequence (DNA): TGTGCCAGCAGCTTAGTCTATAATACGCAGTATTTT. Encoded protein: CASSLVYNTQYF.

The chain couples TRBV10-3 to TRBJ2-1; tentative D call: TRBD2 (6 bases). Germline-derived CDR1 and CDR2 are ENHRY and SYGVKD. The V and J ends lost 7 bases and 7 bases respectively, with 20 bases between them. The CDR3 has 15 amino acids. CDR3 protein: CAIMGVGGKLNEQFF. CDR3 sequence (DNA): TGTGCCATCATGGGAGTCGGGGGAAAGTTAAATGAGCAGTTCTTC.

The rearrangement uses TRBV10-3 and TRBJ2-1; unclear D gene. The CDR3 runs 16 residues. Between the trimmed V and J ends, which lost 5 bases and 5 bases, there was a span of 19 bases. CDR1 is ENHRY and CDR2 is SYGVKD in the germline V gene. The CDR3 protein is CAISKPLRAGDNEQFF. CDR3 DNA sequence: TGTGCCATCAGTAAACCTTTACGGGCTGGCGACAATGAGCAGTTCTTC.

The chain is built from TRBV6-6 and TRBJ1-2; weak D call: TRBD1 (6 bases). Germline V CDR1 and CDR2: MNHNY, SVGAGI (reference sequence). The CDR3 is made up of 14 amino acids. The V end was cut by 8 bases, the J end by 2 bases, with 15 bases between. CDR3 sequence: CASLTRDKNYGYTF. The DNA of the CDR3 is TGTGCCAGCTTAACCCGGGACAAAAACTATGGCTACACCTTC.

This clonotype has only a few counts. The chain couples TRBV27 to TRBJ2-3, with 7 bases fitting TRBD2. The CDR3 runs 16 residues. With 1 base clipped from V and 2 bases from J, the junction kept 6 bases outside the gene matches. CDR1 is MNHEY, CDR2 SMNVEV, per germline (reference sequence). The CDR3 DNA reads as TGTGCCAGCAGTTTATACATAGCGGGTACCACAGATACGCAGTATTTT. Amino acids: CASSLYIAGTTDTQYF.

V usage is TRBV20-1 and J usage is TRBJ2-5, with TRBD1 matching 9 bases. Matching the DNA end better, TRBJ2-7 makes the J call doubtful. CDR1 DFQATT and CDR2 SNEGSKA come from the germline V gene (reference sequence). The CDR3 contains 14 residues. This chain's CDR3 is CSGVRDRDEAEQYF. The CDR3 coding sequence is TGCAGTGGGGTCCGGGACAGGGATGAGGCCGAGCAGTACTTC.

V usage is TRBV18 and J usage is TRBJ2-7; possibly TRBD2 for D (6 bases). There are 14 residues in the CDR3. Per germline, CDR1 KGHSH and CDR2 LQKENI. Trimming took off 3 bases at V and 3 bases at J, with 12 bases between the two ends. The DNA for the CDR3 is TGTGCCAGCTCACCTTTGGGTAGCGGCTACGAGCAGTACTTC. Its translation: CASSPLGSGYEQYF.

This chain links TRBV12-3 or TRBV12-4 with TRBJ1-2; 8 nucleotides match TRBD1. The V segment lost 7 bases and the J segment 7 bases; nucleotides outside the gene matches: 14. This CDR3 contains 15 residues. This chain's CDR3 is CASIFSGSGGGGYTF. CDR3 coding DNA: TGTGCCAGCATTTTTAGTGGGTCAGGGGGCGGTGGCTACACCTTC.